The clone carrying this T cell receptor (beta chain) was counted between two and nine times. The authors' processing: Reference gene primer amplification yielded estimated nucleated cell counts. TCRdb's table, derived via immunoSEQ multiplex PCR, lists solely in-frame clones and lacks some. That table is the source of V, J and clone size, and D and trimming were worked out from the DNA. The table has over 130,000 clones, 70% to 80% seen once. The data are from a study of blood T cell repertoires in COVID-19. Germline values: CDR1 GTSNPN, CDR2 SVGIG (reference sequence). The CDR3 consists of 14 residues. Between the trimmed V and J ends, which lost 2 bases and 1 base, there was a span of 12 bases.

The sequenced material came from peripheral blood. The V gene is TRBV30, the J gene TRBJ2-7, with a possible D match to TRBD2 (6 bases). The TCR originated in a woman aged 45-60 years with active or convalescent COVID-19. The chain's CDR3 is CAWSRGGDSYEQYF. The DNA for the CDR3 is TGTGCCTGGAGTCGCGGAGGGGATTCCTACGAGCAGTACTTC.